Listed here is a single T cell receptor (beta chain). This sample is part of a study of blood T cell repertoires in COVID-19. Background on the study: There were acute and convalescent COVID-19 samples, and they came from the United States, Italy and Spain. In each case, the material was cDNA or gDNA derived from T cells, B-cell-depleted T cells, or PBMCs.

Sequencing was performed with immunoSEQ multiplex PCR; in TCRdb, only in-frame clones are kept and a portion is missing. The table shows 90,000 to 100,000 clones, with more than 65% occurring only once. Germline values: CDR1 MDHEN, CDR2 SYDVKM. The V and J ends lost 2 bases and 9 bases respectively, with 14 bases between them. The CDR3 has 14 residues. The sequence was collected from a man aged 60-69 years with acute or convalescent COVID-19. The J gene is TRBJ1-5, the V gene TRBV28; D possibly corresponds to TRBD1 (5 bases). Input material: peripheral blood. CDR3 region: CASSLQGPAWPQHF. For the CDR3, the DNA is TGTGCCAGCAGTTTACAGGGCCCGGCGTGGCCCCAGCATTTT.